A selection of T cell receptor beta chains follows, all from one sample in a study of OX40 agonist ivuxolimab in advanced cancers. Libraries were prepared by immunoSEQ multiplex PCR; TCRdb keeps only in-frame clonotypes and omits some of them. Of roughly 53,000 clones listed, approximately 75% are singletons. The material was CD4+ or CD8+ T cells sorted from blood, obtained in a trial of the OX40 agonist ivuxolimab. These TCRs come from an adult with an advanced solid tumor such as melanoma, head and neck, liver or kidney cancer. CDR3s include the opening cysteine and the closing phenylalanine or tryptophan. Fields, in order: D gene, V gene, clone size, J gene, CDR3 DNA, CDR3 protein. The D gene is left open where the match is weak. Not all rows give a size; the values are once, few, many and, for expanded clones, a class.

>-|TRBV28|-|TRBJ1-2
TGTGCCAGCAGTTCAACCTGGGCAGGCCGGGGCTACACCTTC
CASSSTWAGRGYTF
>-|TRBV6-5|-|TRBJ1-1
TGTGCCAGCAGCCGGGGGTCGGAGACTGAAGCTTTCTTT
CASSRGSETEAFF
>-|TRBV6-1|-|TRBJ2-5
TGTGCCAGCAGTGAATTCGCAGGCCACCAAGAGACCCAGTACTTC
CASSEFAGHQETQYF
>-|TRBV6-1|-|TRBJ2-7
TGTGCCAGCAGTGGGACCCAATACGAGCAGTACTTC
CASSGTQYEQYF
>-|TRBV11-2|-|TRBJ1-2
TGTGCCAGCAGCTTAAGGGGCGGGAGTGGCTACACCTTC
CASSLRGGSGYTF
>TRBD2|TRBV4-1|few|TRBJ2-1
TGCGCCAGCAGCCCCCAACTAGCGGGGGGGCTTGAGCAGTTCTTC
CASSPQLAGGLEQFF
>-|TRBV7-2|-|TRBJ1-5
TGTGCCAGCAGCCCCCCCGGGGGGACAAGCAATCAGCCCCAGCATTTT
CASSPPGGTSNQPQHF
>TRBD2|TRBV6-6|-|TRBJ2-1
TGTGCCACCCGACATGCTTCGGGACTAGCGAATGAGCAGTTCTTC
CATRHASGLANEQFF
>-|TRBV4-3|many|TRBJ1-1
TGCGCCAGCAGCCAAGAGTGGACTTTCTTT
CASSQEWTFF
>TRBD1|TRBV6-5|-|TRBJ1-1
TGTGCCAGCAGATCGTCGGGACAGGTAAACACTGAAGCTTTCTTT
CASRSSGQVNTEAFF
>TRBD2|TRBV6-6|once|TRBJ2-1
TGTGCCAGCAGTCAAGCGGGAGGGGCCTACAATGAGCAGTTCTTC
CASSQAGGAYNEQFF
>-|TRBV28|-|TRBJ2-3
TGTGCCAGCAGTTTGTCGGGTAGCGCCGGAGCAGCAGATACGCAGTATTTT
CASSLSGSAGAADTQYF
>-|TRBV18|-|TRBJ1-2
TGTGCCAGCTCACCACGGGCAGGCAACTATGGCTACACCTTC
CASSPRAGNYGYTF
>-|TRBV6-4|-|TRBJ1-2
TGTGCCAGCAGTTACGCGCTAGATGGGAGCTACACCTTC
CASSYALDGSYTF
>-|TRBV9|few|TRBJ1-1
TGTGCCAGCAGCGTAGCAGGGGACACTGAAGCTTTCTTT
CASSVAGDTEAFF
>-|TRBV7-2|-|TRBJ1-4
TGTGCCAGCAGCTTAGTGGGTGTAATGGGGACATCTAATGAAAAACTGTTTTTT
CASSLVGVMGTSNEKLFF
>-|TRBV2|-|TRBJ2-7
TGTGCCAGCAGCTATAACTACGAGCAGTACTTC
CASSYNYEQYF
>-|TRBV18|-|TRBJ2-7
TGTGCCAGCTCACTCAGGGAACTCGGAGCCTACGAGCAGTACTTC
CASSLRELGAYEQYF
>-|TRBV6-5|-|TRBJ2-5
TGTGCCAGCAGTTACGGGGGCATAACTCAAGAGACCCAGTACTTC
CASSYGGITQETQYF
>-|TRBV11-2|-|TRBJ2-5
TGTGCCAGCAGCTTAAGCGGCGGGAATATCCTGGAGACCCAGTACTTC
CASSLSGGNILETQYF
>-|TRBV5-1|-|TRBJ2-1
TGCGCCAGCAGGACCGAAGGCGGTACTTACAATGAGCAGTTCTTC
CASRTEGGTYNEQFF
>-|TRBV5-5|-|TRBJ1-2
TGTGCCAGCAGCTTACAGGTGATGTATGGCTACACCTTC
CASSLQVMYGYTF
>-|TRBV5-8|-|TRBJ2-7
TGTGCCAGCAGCCTGGGCAGGGGTCGGCACGAGCAGTACTTC
CASSLGRGRHEQYF
>TRBD1|TRBV19|-|TRBJ2-1
TGTGCCAGTACCGGACAGGGATTTTTCAATGAGCAGTTCTTC
CASTGQGFFNEQFF
>TRBD1|TRBV19|-|TRBJ1-5
TGTGCCAGTGGGGGGAGACAGGGGAATCAGCCCCAGCATTTT
CASGGRQGNQPQHF
>-|TRBV30|-|TRBJ1-4
TGTGCCTGGAGTAGGGGGGCTGCTAATGAAAAACTGTTTTTT
CAWSRGAANEKLFF
>-|TRBV7-2|-|TRBJ1-3
TGTGCCAGCAGCTTGGTTATGGGTGGAAACACCATATATTTT
CASSLVMGGNTIYF
>-|TRBV29-1|-|TRBJ2-1
TGCAGCGTTGATGGGAAGGGTCGGTCCTACAATGAGCAGTTCTTC
CSVDGKGRSYNEQFF
>TRBD1|TRBV5-5|-|TRBJ1-2
TGTGCCAGCAGCTTGGACAGGGGGCGCGATGGCTACACCTTC
CASSLDRGRDGYTF
>-|TRBV5-1|-|TRBJ2-5
TGCGCCAGCAGCTTCAGGGGAACGGGGGAGACCCAGTACTTC
CASSFRGTGETQYF
>-|TRBV5-1|-|TRBJ2-7
TGCGCCAGCAGCTTGAACGTCGGGGCTAACGAGCAGTACTTC
CASSLNVGANEQYF
>-|TRBV5-8|-|TRBJ2-7
TGTGCCAGCAGCTTACAACCGACTTCCTACGAGCAGTACTTC
CASSLQPTSYEQYF
>-|TRBV18|-|TRBJ2-1
TGTGCCAGCTCACCACGTTTCTCACCCTCCTACAATGAGCAGTTCTTC
CASSPRFSPSYNEQFF
>-|TRBV7-3|-|TRBJ2-7
TGTGCCAGCAGCCGTTCCGGTGGTAGCGGCTTCTCCTACGAGCAGTACTTC
CASSRSGGSGFSYEQYF
>-|TRBV6-5|-|TRBJ2-7
TGTGCCAGCAGTTGGGACTCAGAGCAGTACTTC
CASSWDSEQYF
>-|TRBV5-1|-|TRBJ1-6
TGCGCCAGCAGCTTGGATTCCGGGGCCTATAATTCACCCCTCCACTTT
CASSLDSGAYNSPLHF